The 32 T cell receptor beta chains below all came from one sample that was sequenced in a study of blood T cell repertoires in COVID-19. Only in-frame clones appear in the TCRdb table, and some are missing; sequencing was by immunoSEQ multiplex PCR. The table has roughly 97,000 clones, about four fifths seen once; the top ten hold roughly 3.4%. Sequences were obtained from peripheral blood. These receptors all come from an elderly woman with active or convalescent COVID-19.

J is TRBJ2-7 and V is TRBV7-9; TRBD2 matches at 13 bases. The germline V gene has CDR1 SEHNR and CDR2 FQNEAQ (reference sequence). The V segment lost 4 bases and the J segment 3 bases; nucleotides outside the gene matches: 6. The CDR3 has 16 amino acids. CDR3 DNA: TGTGCCAGCAGCTCGCTCGGACTAGCGGGAGTCTACGAGCAGTACTTC. Translating it yields CASSSLGLAGVYEQYF.

The CDR3 sequence: CASSYSLGTSLYEQYF. The CDR3 coding sequence is TGTGCCAGCAGTTACTCGCTGGGGACATCACTCTACGAGCAGTACTTC. The chain carries TRBV6-2 or TRBV6-3 and TRBJ2-7, with D possibly TRBD1 on 6 matching bases. V gave up 0 bases and J gave up 3 bases, with 15 bases separating them. The CDR3 is made up of 16 amino acids. Looked up from germline, CDR1 is MNHEY and CDR2 is SVGEGT.

This chain uses TRBV19 with TRBJ1-5; possible D gene TRBD1, 6 bases. Trimming removed 3 bases from V and 3 bases from J, with 9 bases in between. The CDR3 extends over 14 amino acids. Germline V lookup: CDR1 LNHDA, CDR2 SQIVND (reference sequence). CDR3 DNA sequence: TGTGCCAGTAGTATCGGACAGTCCAATCAGCCCCAGCATTTT. This encodes CASSIGQSNQPQHF.

This rearrangement joins TRBV7-3 to TRBJ2-1; a weak D match, TRBD2 (5 bases). Germline-derived CDR1 and CDR2 are SGHTA and FQGTGA. This CDR3 contains 15 residues. Trimming pared 3 bases from V and 0 bases from J, leaving 9 bases between. In DNA form, the CDR3 reads TGTGCCAGCAGCTTCCTAGGGAGCTCCTACAATGAGCAGTTCTTC. This translates into CASSFLGSSYNEQFF.

The chain carries TRBV3-1 (or the pseudogene TRBV3-2) and TRBJ2-3; 9 bases agree with TRBD1. The junction had 2 bases not matched to a gene; V was cut back by 4 bases and J by 0 bases. The CDR3 contains 15 residues. Germline-derived CDR1 and CDR2 are LGHDT and YNNKEL (reference sequence). The CDR3 here is CASSRTGVSTDTQYF. The CDR3 coding sequence is TGTGCCAGCAGCCGGACAGGGGTCAGCACAGATACGCAGTATTTT.

V gene TRBV7-9 combines with J gene TRBJ2-6; TRBD1 matches at 7 bases. The CDR3 covers 17 residues. The V gene end was trimmed by 5 bases and the J gene end by 4 bases; junction bases not matched to a gene: 11. Germline V gene sequence: CDR1 SEHNR, CDR2 FQNEAQ (reference sequence). The CDR3: CASSKRQGREGANVLTF. Here the CDR3 DNA reads TGTGCCAGCAGCAAACGACAGGGTCGCGAGGGGGCCAACGTCCTGACTTTC. Together with reference TRBV7-9 and TRBJ2-6, the CDR3 gives the full variable domain: DTGVSQNPRHKITKRGQNVTFRCDPISEHNRLYWYRQTLGQGPEFLTYFQNEAQLEKSRLLSDRFSAERPKGSFSTLEIQRTEQGDSAMYLCASSKRQGREGANVLTFGAGSRLTVL.

J is TRBJ1-1 and V is TRBV30; possible D gene TRBD1, 5 bases. V lost 3 bases and J 1 base, leaving 21 bases between the germline ends. CDR1 is GTSNPN, CDR2 SVGIG, per germline (reference sequence). The CDR3 covers 17 residues. The CDR3: CAWRPGRGNVGNTEAFF. CDR3 DNA: TGTGCCTGGAGGCCCGGGAGGGGAAATGTGGGGAACACTGAAGCTTTCTTT.

The rearrangement uses TRBV3-1 (or the pseudogene TRBV3-2) and TRBJ2-1; TRBD2 agrees at 8 bases. Germline V lookup: CDR1 LGHDT, CDR2 YNNKEL (reference sequence). The CDR3 sequence is 12 residues long. J was trimmed by 15 bases and V by 4 bases; bases with no gene match: 8. Here the CDR3 DNA reads TGTGCCAGCAGCCCTACGGGGGGGCCTCCGTTCTTC. It is translated as CASSPTGGPPFF.

The chain employs TRBV28 and TRBJ2-7; perhaps TRBD1 as D (5 bases). This CDR3 is built from 15 residues. Looked up from germline, CDR1 is MDHEN and CDR2 is SYDVKM. The V gene lost 6 bases and the J gene lost 4 bases, with 19 bases spanning the gap. CDR3 sequence: CASSPGHLARYEQYF. The CDR3 DNA reads TGTGCCAGCAGCCCCGGACATCTTGCTCGTTACGAGCAGTACTTC.

The chain couples TRBV5-1 to TRBJ1-1, with 10 bases aligning to TRBD1. Trimming cost V 3 bases and J 4 bases; bases outside gene matches: 6. The germline V gene encodes CDR1 SGHRS and CDR2 YFSETQ. CDR3 length: 15 amino acids. The chain's CDR3 is CASSSRTGGTTEAFF. The DNA for the CDR3 is TGCGCCAGCAGCTCCAGGACAGGGGGGACCACTGAAGCTTTCTTT.

This chain connects TRBV6-6 to TRBJ1-2, with 8 bases aligning to TRBD1. Germline V gene sequence: CDR1 MNHNY, CDR2 SVGAGI (reference sequence). V trimming: 7 bases; J trimming: 2 bases; junction bases outside the gene matches: 6. The CDR3 is 14 residues long. CDR3 nucleotide sequence: TGTGCCAGCACCACCGGACAGGGAAACTATGGCTACACCTTC. Translated, it gives CASTTGQGNYGYTF.

In nucleotides, the CDR3 is TGTGCCAGTAGTCACTCAGGGGTTGGAAACACCATATATTTT. Encoded protein: CASSHSGVGNTIYF. This chain connects TRBV19 to TRBJ1-3, with D possibly TRBD1 on 6 matching bases. Germline V gene sequence: CDR1 LNHDA, CDR2 SQIVND (reference sequence). Trimming shortened V by 5 bases and J by 3 bases, and 11 bases separated the two germline ends. This CDR3 comprises 14 residues. Complete variable domain (other parts from reference TRBV19 and TRBJ1-3): DGGITQSPKYLFRKEGQNVTLSCEQNLNHDAMYWYRQDPGQGLRLIYYSQIVNDFQKGDIAEGYSVSREKKESFPLTVTSAQKNPTAFYLCASSHSGVGNTIYFGEGSWLTVV.

J is TRBJ2-1 and V is TRBV5-6; 9 bases match TRBD1. The CDR3 has 15 residues. The V segment lost 4 bases and the J segment 8 bases; nucleotides outside the gene matches: 10. CDR1 and CDR2 from the germline V gene are SGHDT and YYEEEE. The CDR3 sequence is CASSRRDRVIDEQFF. The CDR3 bases are TGTGCCAGCAGCCGCCGGGACAGGGTAATCGATGAGCAGTTCTTC.

The chain has TRBV18 and TRBJ1-5; the D gene is possibly TRBD1 (5 bases). Per germline, CDR1 KGHSH and CDR2 LQKENI. The CDR3 is 14 residues long. The V end lost 2 bases, the J end lost 4 bases, and 9 bases lay between the germline ends. CDR3 in amino acids: CASSPSTVNQPQHF. Here the CDR3 DNA reads TGTGCCAGCTCACCATCGACAGTAAATCAGCCCCAGCATTTT.

This clone was counted once. The chain recombines TRBV24-1 with TRBJ2-1; TRBD1 matches 7 bases. V dropped 4 bases and J dropped 6; count of bases not matched to a gene: 8. Germline V gene data show CDR1 as KGHDR and CDR2 as SFDVKD. This CDR3 spans 15 amino acids. CDR3 sequence: CATSEVEAGGNEQFF. CDR3 sequence (DNA): TGTGCCACCAGTGAGGTGGAAGCAGGGGGCAATGAGCAGTTCTTC.

This clone showed up just a few times. V usage is TRBV18 and J usage is TRBJ1-6; 8 bases map to TRBD1. The CDR3 has 15 amino acids. V lost 2 bases and J lost 7; bases outside the gene matches: 4. Germline V gene data show CDR1 as KGHSH and CDR2 as LQKENI. The CDR3 region has the DNA TGTGCCAGCTCACCAGGACAGGGAGGGAATTCACCCCTCCACTTT. Translating gives CASSPGQGGNSPLHF.

The chain employs TRBV4-3 and TRBJ2-1, with a possible D match to TRBD1 (6 bases). The V gene lost 0 bases and the J gene lost 6 bases, with 18 bases spanning the gap. CDR1 is LGHNA, CDR2 YSLEER, per germline. The CDR3 totals 17 residues. The CDR3 coding sequence is TGCGCCAGCAGCCAAGATCGAAGGGACGGGACACTCAATGAGCAGTTCTTC. Protein product: CASSQDRRDGTLNEQFF.

This chain links TRBV9 with TRBJ1-6, with TRBD1 as a possible D gene (6 bases). Trimming shortened V by 0 bases and J by 10 bases, and 11 bases separated the two germline ends. Germline V CDR1 and CDR2: SGDLS, YYNGEE. The CDR3 runs to 14 residues. The DNA for the CDR3 is TGTGCCAGCAGCGTAGCTCCCCAGGGGTCACCCCTCCACTTT. It specifies CASSVAPQGSPLHF.

This chain uses TRBV29-1 with TRBJ2-1, with D perhaps matching TRBD2 (5 bases). This CDR3 has 12 residues. Trimming removed 8 bases at V and 3 bases at J, with 11 bases between. Germline CDR1 is SQVTM and CDR2 is ANQGSEA. CDR3 sequence: CSKGDYYNEQFF. CDR3 DNA: TGCAGCAAGGGAGATTACTACAATGAGCAGTTCTTC.

The chain uses TRBV6-1 and TRBJ2-2; D unresolved. The V end lost 2 bases, the J end lost 5 bases, and 9 bases lay between the germline ends. CDR1 MNHNS and CDR2 SASEGT come from the germline V gene. This CDR3 spans 14 amino acids. This chain's CDR3 is CASSELRVTGELFF. CDR3 coding DNA: TGTGCCAGCAGTGAATTACGGGTTACCGGGGAGCTGTTTTTT.

CDR3 sequence reads: CASSLSRLAVEQYF. The CDR3 nucleotides are TGTGCCAGCAGTTTATCGAGGCTAGCGGTCGAGCAGTACTTC. The chain carries TRBV27 and TRBJ2-7; 7 bases are a match to TRBD2. The germline V gene has CDR1 MNHEY and CDR2 SMNVEV (reference sequence). The V segment lost 0 bases and the J segment 6 bases; nucleotides outside the gene matches: 5. The CDR3 totals 14 residues.

V is TRBV27 and J is TRBJ1-6; tentatively, D is TRBD1 (5 bases). Trimming took 7 bases from V and 3 from J, leaving 7 bases between them. Germline V gives CDR1 MNHEY, CDR2 SMNVEV (reference sequence). The CDR3 runs 13 residues. The CDR3 DNA reads as TGTGCCAGCAAGACAGACTATAATTCACCCCTCCACTTT. As protein: CASKTDYNSPLHF.

This chain uses TRBV28 with TRBJ2-1; 11 bases agree with TRBD2. Unmatched junction bases numbered 8, after V lost 7 bases and J lost 9 bases. This CDR3 spans 14 amino acids. The germline CDR1 and CDR2 sequences are MDHEN and SYDVKM. This CDR3 is CASTGTSGLAEQFF. In nucleotides, the CDR3 is TGTGCCAGCACCGGGACTAGCGGTTTAGCTGAGCAGTTCTTC. Full variable domain (remainder filled in from reference TRBV28 and TRBJ2-1): DVKVTQSSRYLVKRTGEKVFLECVQDMDHENMFWYRQDPGLGLRLIYFSYDVKMKEKGDIPEGYSVSREKKERFSLILESASTNQTSMYLCASTGTSGLAEQFFGPGTRLTVL.

This chain links TRBV28 with TRBJ1-4, with a possible D match to TRBD1 (5 bases). The CDR3 is 12 residues long. Trimming took off 5 bases at V and 5 bases at J, with 6 bases between the two ends. CDR1 and CDR2 (germline): MDHEN, SYDVKM. The CDR3 loop is CASSRGNEKLFF. The CDR3 DNA reads TGTGCCAGCAGTCGGGGGAATGAAAAACTGTTTTTT.

This chain links TRBV5-8 with TRBJ1-1; TRBD1 might be the D (5 bases). The germline gives CDR1 SGHTS, CDR2 YDEGEE. V was trimmed by 0 bases and J by 0 bases, leaving 15 bases between them. This CDR3 is 17 amino acids long. The CDR3: CASSLVQGISLNTEAFF. The CDR3 DNA is TGTGCCAGCAGCTTGGTCCAGGGAATCAGTTTGAACACTGAAGCTTTCTTT.

The chain recombines TRBV7-8 with TRBJ2-1, with TRBD2 matching 13 bases. This CDR3 has 16 amino acids. Germline CDR1 SGHVS, CDR2 FQNEAQ. V gave up 0 bases and J gave up 7 bases; unmatched junction bases: 3. This CDR3 reads CASSLATSGGANEQFF. CDR3 DNA sequence: TGTGCCAGCAGCTTAGCAACTAGCGGGGGGGCGAATGAGCAGTTCTTC. The entire variable domain, with the rest obtained from reference TRBV7-8 and TRBJ2-1, is as follows: GAGVSQSPRYKVAKRGQDVALRCDPISGHVSLFWYQQALGQGPEFLTYFQNEAQLDKSGLPSDRFFAERPEGSVSTLKIQRTQQEDSAVYLCASSLATSGGANEQFFGPGTRLTVL.

The chain couples TRBV28 to TRBJ1-1; 7 bases are a match to TRBD1. The germline V gene encodes CDR1 MDHEN and CDR2 SYDVKM. CDR3 size: 17 residues. The J segment lost 3 bases and the V segment lost 6 bases, leaving 16 bases of the junction unmatched. CDR3 DNA sequence: TGTGCCAGCAGCCCTAACAGGGGCCGCGGAGGGTACACTGAAGCTTTCTTT. Translated, it gives CASSPNRGRGGYTEAFF. The whole variable domain, remainder taken from reference TRBV28 and TRBJ1-1, is DVKVTQSSRYLVKRTGEKVFLECVQDMDHENMFWYRQDPGLGLRLIYFSYDVKMKEKGDIPEGYSVSREKKERFSLILESASTNQTSMYLCASSPNRGRGGYTEAFFGQGTRLTVV.

J is TRBJ1-6 and V is TRBV28; 7 bases are a match to TRBD1. Germline CDR1 reads MDHEN; CDR2 reads SYDVKM. With 4 bases clipped from V and 17 bases from J, the junction kept 20 bases outside the gene matches. The CDR3 has 16 residues. The CDR3 reads CASSSLQGVQIQVFHF. The CDR3 DNA reads TGTGCCAGCAGTTCTCTCCAGGGGGTCCAAATTCAGGTATTCCACTTT.

CDR3 DNA: TGTGCCAGCAGCGGACAGGGGGGTGAAGCTTTCTTT. Translating it yields CASSGQGGEAFF. The chain carries TRBV9 and TRBJ1-1, with 9 bases identical to TRBD1. V lost 3 bases and J lost 7; bases outside the gene matches: 1. Germline CDR1 SGDLS, CDR2 YYNGEE. This CDR3 comprises 12 residues.

The rearrangement joins TRBV3-1 (or the pseudogene TRBV3-2) to TRBJ2-1; unclear D gene. This CDR3 is built from 12 residues. Germline CDR1 LGHDT, CDR2 YNNKEL (reference sequence). The V gene lost 2 bases and the J gene lost 4 bases, with 3 bases spanning the gap. The CDR3 spells CASSQPYNEQFF. The CDR3 DNA reads TGTGCCAGCAGCCAACCTTACAATGAGCAGTTCTTC.

J is TRBJ2-5 and V is TRBV11-3; 11 positions match TRBD1. CDR1 and CDR2 from the germline V gene are SGHNT and YENEEA. The CDR3 is 15 amino acids. The V segment lost 8 bases and the J segment 5 bases; nucleotides outside the gene matches: 10. The CDR3 spells CASGARDRGTETQYF. The CDR3 DNA is TGTGCCAGCGGGGCCCGGGACAGGGGGACGGAGACCCAGTACTTC.

This clone showed up just a few times. The chain employs TRBV3-1 (or the pseudogene TRBV3-2) and TRBJ2-1; 7 bases match TRBD1. Germline values: CDR1 LGHDT, CDR2 YNNKEL (reference sequence). J gave up 2 bases and V 6 bases, and 7 bases lay outside the gene matches. This CDR3 is built from 15 residues. CDR3 region: CASSPRDSPYNEQFF. CDR3 coding DNA: TGTGCCAGCAGTCCAAGGGACAGCCCCTACAATGAGCAGTTCTTC.